These T cell receptor beta chains were read from a single sample in a study of blood T cell repertoires in COVID-19. Clones were sequenced by immunoSEQ multiplex PCR, and TCRdb holds only the in-frame ones, with some missing. The sample shows approximately 260,000 clones, about nine tenths of them seen only once. The sequenced material came from peripheral blood. These receptors all come from a man aged 45-65 years with acute or convalescent COVID-19. Both conserved end residues are part of each CDR3. Fields, in order: D gene, clone size, J gene, V gene, CDR3 protein, CDR3 DNA. The D gene is left open where the match is weak. Expanded clones get a size class; other rows say once, few or many, or leave the size out.

d_gene: -
abundance: once
j_gene: TRBJ2-3
v_gene: TRBV6-1
CDR3aa: CASSEVRGGDTQYF
CDR3nt: TGTGCCAGCAGTGAAGTAAGAGGCGGGGATACGCAGTATTTT

d_gene: -
abundance: -
j_gene: TRBJ1-6
v_gene: TRBV6-5
CDR3aa: CASSYSSSDSPLHF
CDR3nt: TGTGCCAGCAGTTACTCTTCCAGTGATTCACCCCTCCACTTT

d_gene: TRBD2
abundance: -
j_gene: TRBJ2-2
v_gene: TRBV20-1
CDR3aa: CSASSGATGELFF
CDR3nt: TGCAGTGCTAGTAGCGGGGCCACCGGGGAGCTGTTTTTT

d_gene: -
abundance: -
j_gene: TRBJ1-1
v_gene: TRBV5-1
CDR3aa: CASSFGGESTEAFF
CDR3nt: TGCGCCAGCAGCTTCGGAGGGGAGTCCACTGAAGCTTTCTTT

d_gene: TRBD2
abundance: many
j_gene: TRBJ2-2
v_gene: TRBV2
CDR3aa: CASRDLAGGHTGELFF
CDR3nt: TGTGCCAGCAGGGACCTAGCGGGGGGGCACACCGGGGAGCTGTTTTTT

d_gene: TRBD2
abundance: -
j_gene: TRBJ2-1
v_gene: TRBV2
CDR3aa: CASTRGGEVGNEQFF
CDR3nt: TGTGCCAGCACCCGGGGGGGCGAAGTTGGGAATGAGCAGTTCTTC

d_gene: TRBD2
abundance: -
j_gene: TRBJ2-3
v_gene: TRBV5-1
CDR3aa: CASSAGLAGGIPADTQYF
CDR3nt: TGCGCCAGCAGCGCGGGACTAGCGGGGGGAATACCTGCAGATACGCAGTATTTT

d_gene: -
abundance: -
j_gene: TRBJ1-5
v_gene: TRBV9
CDR3aa: CASSERTGVNQPQHF
CDR3nt: TGTGCCAGCAGCGAAAGGACGGGAGTCAATCAGCCCCAGCATTTT

d_gene: TRBD1
abundance: -
j_gene: TRBJ2-7
v_gene: TRBV7-9
CDR3aa: CASSPKNGQGEQYF
CDR3nt: TGTGCCAGCAGCCCCAAAAACGGACAGGGCGAGCAGTACTTC

d_gene: -
abundance: once
j_gene: TRBJ1-2
v_gene: TRBV6-5
CDR3aa: CASSLGGAGYTF
CDR3nt: TGTGCCAGCAGCCTAGGGGGGGCCGGCTACACCTTC

d_gene: -
abundance: -
j_gene: TRBJ2-6
v_gene: TRBV7-3
CDR3aa: CASSPSSSGANVLTF
CDR3nt: TGTGCCAGCAGCCCGAGCTCGTCTGGGGCCAACGTCCTGACTTTC

d_gene: -
abundance: -
j_gene: TRBJ1-5
v_gene: TRBV19
CDR3aa: CASRIYRGNNQPQHF
CDR3nt: TGTGCCAGTAGAATCTATAGGGGGAACAATCAGCCCCAGCATTTT

d_gene: TRBD1
abundance: -
j_gene: TRBJ2-4
v_gene: TRBV6-4
CDR3aa: CATPQGGGYF
CDR3nt: TGTGCCACTCCACAGGGGGGCGGATACTTC

d_gene: TRBD2
abundance: -
j_gene: TRBJ2-7
v_gene: TRBV3-1/TRBV3-2
CDR3aa: CASSPTSGGSYEQYF
CDR3nt: TGTGCCAGCAGTCCGACTAGCGGGGGCTCTTACGAGCAGTACTTC

d_gene: TRBD1
abundance: -
j_gene: TRBJ1-2
v_gene: TRBV3-1/TRBV3-2
CDR3aa: CASKQGTYGYTF
CDR3nt: TGTGCCAGCAAACAGGGGACCTATGGCTACACCTTC

d_gene: TRBD2
abundance: few
j_gene: TRBJ2-7
v_gene: TRBV7-9
CDR3aa: CASSRDYHYEQYF
CDR3nt: TGTGCCAGCAGTCGGGACTACCACTACGAGCAGTACTTC

d_gene: -
abundance: -
j_gene: TRBJ2-3
v_gene: TRBV11-3
CDR3aa: CASSHGLKYGTDTQYF
CDR3nt: TGTGCCAGCAGCCACGGACTAAAATATGGCACAGATACGCAGTATTTT

d_gene: -
abundance: -
j_gene: TRBJ2-1
v_gene: TRBV3-1/TRBV3-2
CDR3aa: CASSQDVPGPLVSEQFF
CDR3nt: TGTGCCAGCAGCCAAGATGTTCCAGGGCCCCTAGTGAGTGAGCAGTTCTTC

d_gene: -
abundance: -
j_gene: TRBJ1-2
v_gene: TRBV18
CDR3aa: CASSPLTSNYGYTF
CDR3nt: TGTGCCAGCTCACCATTAACATCTAACTATGGCTACACCTTC

d_gene: -
abundance: few
j_gene: TRBJ1-2
v_gene: TRBV27
CDR3aa: CASTGAPNYGYTF
CDR3nt: TGTGCCAGCACCGGAGCCCCGAACTATGGCTACACCTTC

d_gene: TRBD1
abundance: -
j_gene: TRBJ2-7
v_gene: TRBV5-4
CDR3aa: CASSLVGQGREQYF
CDR3nt: TGTGCCAGCAGCTTGGTCGGACAGGGTCGGGAGCAGTACTTC

d_gene: -
abundance: -
j_gene: TRBJ1-1
v_gene: TRBV30
CDR3aa: CAWTWGDTEAFF
CDR3nt: TGTGCCTGGACGTGGGGAGACACTGAAGCTTTCTTT

d_gene: -
abundance: -
j_gene: TRBJ2-5
v_gene: TRBV5-6
CDR3aa: CASSLYQETQYF
CDR3nt: TGTGCCAGCAGCCTATACCAAGAGACCCAGTACTTC

d_gene: TRBD1
abundance: -
j_gene: TRBJ1-1
v_gene: TRBV7-9
CDR3aa: CASSTQGGGTEAFF
CDR3nt: TGTGCCAGCAGCACGCAGGGGGGCGGCACTGAAGCTTTCTTT

d_gene: -
abundance: -
j_gene: TRBJ1-1
v_gene: TRBV28
CDR3aa: CASGTGYTEAFF
CDR3nt: TGTGCCAGCGGAACAGGTTACACTGAAGCTTTCTTT

d_gene: -
abundance: -
j_gene: TRBJ1-2
v_gene: TRBV12-5
CDR3aa: CASGDTLVYTF
CDR3nt: TGTGCTAGTGGTGACACACTTGTTTACACCTTC

d_gene: -
abundance: -
j_gene: TRBJ1-2
v_gene: TRBV7-9
CDR3aa: CASRGVLLNYNYGYTF
CDR3nt: TGTGCCAGCCGCGGGGTACTTTTGAATTACAACTATGGCTACACCTTC

d_gene: TRBD1
abundance: -
j_gene: TRBJ2-3
v_gene: TRBV5-1
CDR3aa: CASSSQGASTDTQYF
CDR3nt: TGCGCCAGCAGCTCACAGGGGGCTAGCACAGATACGCAGTATTTT

d_gene: -
abundance: -
j_gene: TRBJ1-1
v_gene: TRBV15
CDR3aa: CATSKPGSLNTEAFF
CDR3nt: TGTGCCACCAGCAAGCCCGGGAGCCTGAACACTGAAGCTTTCTTT

d_gene: -
abundance: -
j_gene: TRBJ1-4
v_gene: TRBV5-6
CDR3aa: CASSLSPAGEKLFF
CDR3nt: TGTGCCAGCAGCTTGAGCCCCGCGGGTGAAAAACTGTTTTTT

d_gene: -
abundance: -
j_gene: TRBJ2-1
v_gene: TRBV5-1
CDR3aa: CASSLYNEQFF
CDR3nt: TGCGCCAGCAGCCTTTACAATGAGCAGTTCTTC

d_gene: TRBD1
abundance: -
j_gene: TRBJ2-1
v_gene: TRBV6-4
CDR3aa: CASSDGIRGQNEQFF
CDR3nt: TGTGCCAGCAGTGACGGTATAAGGGGGCAGAATGAGCAGTTCTTC

d_gene: TRBD2
abundance: -
j_gene: TRBJ2-7
v_gene: TRBV5-1
CDR3aa: CASSLMGGSSYEQYF
CDR3nt: TGCGCCAGCAGCTTGATGGGCGGGAGTTCCTACGAGCAGTACTTC

d_gene: TRBD1
abundance: -
j_gene: TRBJ1-1
v_gene: TRBV5-1
CDR3aa: CASSSDRVGTEAFF
CDR3nt: TGCGCCAGCAGTTCCGACAGGGTGGGGACTGAAGCTTTCTTT

d_gene: TRBD1
abundance: -
j_gene: TRBJ1-2
v_gene: TRBV18
CDR3aa: CASSPGTGAPEIYGYTF
CDR3nt: TGTGCCAGCTCACCGGGGACAGGGGCGCCCGAAATCTATGGCTACACCTTC

d_gene: -
abundance: -
j_gene: TRBJ1-4
v_gene: TRBV27
CDR3aa: CASSRTGVMQKLFF
CDR3nt: TGTGCCAGCAGTCGGACGGGGGTCATGCAGAAACTGTTTTTT

d_gene: TRBD1
abundance: few
j_gene: TRBJ1-1
v_gene: TRBV6-5
CDR3aa: CATQFSGGGTEAFF
CDR3nt: TGTGCCACCCAGTTTTCAGGGGGCGGCACTGAAGCTTTCTTT

d_gene: -
abundance: once
j_gene: TRBJ2-2
v_gene: TRBV7-6
CDR3aa: CASSLSRRGLNTGELFF
CDR3nt: TGTGCCAGCAGCTTATCCCGGCGGGGCCTGAACACCGGGGAGCTGTTTTTT

d_gene: TRBD2
abundance: -
j_gene: TRBJ2-7
v_gene: TRBV7-9
CDR3aa: CASSLEPGGGTYEQYF
CDR3nt: TGTGCCAGCAGCTTAGAACCGGGCGGGGGGACCTACGAGCAGTACTTC